Listed here are 21 T cell receptor beta chains from one sample, sequenced in a study of T-cell memory formation after mild COVID-19. From the 5' RACE reads, TCRdb called clonotypes with MiXCR, one entry per CDR3 protein. The repertoire consists of about 340,000 distinct CDR3 sequences, with around a sixth occurring once and the leading ten covering 20% to 25%. Specimen: PBMCs or a T cell subset sorted from them (not recorded which). These receptors originate from a man younger than 30 who had mild COVID-19 (a few samples of this study predate the infection). Cell type and time point are not known.

This clonotype came up a few times. The chain links TRBV7-8 to TRBJ1-2; 7 bases map to TRBD1. V was clipped by 2 bases and J by 4 bases; unmatched bases: 13. The germline CDR1 and CDR2 sequences are SGHVS and FQNEAQ. The CDR3 is made up of 17 amino acids. The CDR3 nucleotides are TGTGCCAGCAGCTTAAAGGGGGCAGGGGGTGCCTTCTATGGCTACACCTTC. Its translation is CASSLKGAGGAFYGYTF.

This clonotype was recorded a few times. The gene calls are TRBV27 and TRBJ2-7; 9 bases are a match to TRBD2. Germline values: CDR1 MNHEY, CDR2 SMNVEV (reference sequence). There are 16 residues in the CDR3. V was clipped by 5 bases and J by 2 bases; unmatched bases: 10. CDR3 sequence reads: CASSQSTQRGAYEQYF. CDR3 DNA: TGTGCCAGCAGTCAATCCACGCAGCGGGGGGCCTACGAGCAGTACTTC.

The rearrangement joins TRBV3-1 to TRBJ1-6; D not certain. V was cut by 1 base and J by 8 bases, with 6 bases left in between. The CDR3 is 13 residues long. From germline, CDR1 is LGHDT and CDR2 YNNKEL (reference sequence). The CDR3 protein is CASSQGQDSPLHF. The CDR3, as DNA: TGTGCCAGCAGCCAAGGGCAGGATTCACCCCTCCACTTT.

The gene calls are TRBV5-1 and TRBJ2-3; 8 bases match TRBD2. This CDR3 has 17 residues. J lost 4 bases, V lost 0 bases, and 10 bases had no gene match. Germline V gives CDR1 SGHRS, CDR2 YFSETQ. The CDR3, as DNA: TGCGCCAGCAGCTTGGCCGTTGCGGGGGGCCGGGCAGATACGCAGTATTTT. Translating gives CASSLAVAGGRADTQYF. The whole variable domain, remainder taken from reference TRBV5-1 and TRBJ2-3, is KAGVTQTPRYLIKTRGQQVTLSCSPISGHRSVSWYQQTPGQGLQFLFEYFSETQRNKGNFPGRFSGRQFSNSRSEMNVSTLELGDSALYLCASSLAVAGGRADTQYFGPGTRLTVL.

The V call is TRBV12-3 or TRBV12-4, the J call TRBJ1-5, with 7 bases matching TRBD1. This CDR3 spans 15 amino acids. Unmatched junction bases numbered 6, after V lost 4 bases and J lost 3 bases. The DNA of the CDR3 is TGTGCCAGCAGTTGGGACAGCACTCTCAATCAGCCCCAGCATTTT. It encodes CASSWDSTLNQPQHF.

The chain joins TRBV5-1 to TRBJ2-1, with 9 nucleotides matching TRBD2. The CDR3 runs to 16 residues. V was pared by 4 bases and J by 12 bases, with 17 bases of the junction left unmatched. Germline-derived CDR1 and CDR2 are SGHRS and YFSETQ. In DNA form, the CDR3 reads TGCGCCAGCAGCCCCCCGGGTGCGGGGGGGCGCCGGGTGCAGTTCTTC. It translates to CASSPPGAGGRRVQFF.

The chain uses TRBV7-9 and TRBJ2-1; D remains ambiguous. This CDR3 comprises 13 residues. The germline V gene has CDR1 SEHNR and CDR2 FQNEAQ (reference sequence). V was pared by 2 bases and J by 7 bases, with 9 bases between. CDR3 in DNA: TGTGCCAGCAGCTTATTAAGTCAGAATGAGCAGTTCTTC. Residues: CASSLLSQNEQFF.

This chain links TRBV7-2 with TRBJ1-2; no firm D call. This CDR3 has 16 residues. Germline CDR1 is SGHTA and CDR2 is FQGNSA. Trimming took 6 bases from V and 8 from J, leaving 25 bases between them. CDR3 DNA sequence: TGTGCCAGCAGACCCCCCCTGGTCGATCTCGGCGGGGGCTACACCTTC. This gives the protein CASRPPLVDLGGGYTF. Combining the CDR3 with reference TRBV7-2 and TRBJ1-2 gives the whole variable domain GAGVSQSPSNKVTEKGKDVELRCDPISGHTALYWYRQSLGQGLEFLIYFQGNSAPDKSGLPSDRFSAERTGGSVSTLTIQRTQQEDSAVYLCASRPPLVDLGGGYTFGSGTRLTVV.

This chain uses TRBV27 with TRBJ2-1; 7 nucleotides line up with TRBD1. CDR1 is MNHEY and CDR2 is SMNVEV in the germline V gene (reference sequence). With V trimmed by 7 bases and J by 3 bases, 6 bases remained unmatched. The length of the CDR3 is 14 residues. The CDR3, as DNA: TGTGCCAGCACCACGTGGGACAGCTACAATGAGCAGTTCTTC. Translated, it gives CASTTWDSYNEQFF.

This sequence joins TRBV3-1 and TRBJ2-1; 7 nucleotides line up with TRBD1. Germline V gene lookup returns CDR1 LGHDT and CDR2 YNNKEL (reference sequence). The CDR3 runs 15 residues. V gave up 5 bases and J gave up 5 bases; unmatched junction bases: 9. The CDR3 DNA follows: TGTGCCAGCAGCAATACCCTCGGGACAGACAATGAGCAGTTCTTC. Its translation: CASSNTLGTDNEQFF.

The chain has TRBV2 and TRBJ2-4; TRBD1 or TRBD2 may be the D gene (5 bases each). The CDR3 runs to 11 residues. V lost 7 bases and J lost 8, with 9 bases in between. Germline-derived CDR1 and CDR2 are SNHLY and FYNNEI. CDR3 DNA sequence: TGTGCCAGCATGAGGGACCACATTCAGTACTTC. It yields the protein CASMRDHIQYF.

This clonotype has a single count. This rearrangement joins TRBV6-5 to TRBJ2-1, with TRBD2 matching over 8 bases. The CDR3 has 15 amino acids. V was pared by 6 bases and J by 8 bases, with 12 bases of the junction left unmatched. Germline CDR1 reads MNHEY; CDR2 reads SVGAGI. CDR3 region: CASRSDGRALDEQFF. CDR3 coding DNA: TGTGCCAGCAGATCCGACGGGAGGGCCCTCGATGAGCAGTTCTTC.

This clonotype has only a few counts. V gene TRBV5-1 combines with J gene TRBJ2-3, with no clear D. The V end lost 0 bases, the J end lost 5 bases, and 10 bases lay between the germline ends. Per germline, CDR1 SGHRS and CDR2 YFSETQ. The CDR3 sequence is 14 residues long. CDR3 bases: TGCGCCAGCAGCTTGGGTGTGCAAGGAGATACGCAGTATTTT. Translating it yields CASSLGVQGDTQYF. The full variable domain, rest sourced from reference TRBV5-1 and TRBJ2-3, is KAGVTQTPRYLIKTRGQQVTLSCSPISGHRSVSWYQQTPGQGLQFLFEYFSETQRNKGNFPGRFSGRQFSNSRSEMNVSTLELGDSALYLCASSLGVQGDTQYFGPGTRLTVL.

This chain connects TRBV5-1 to TRBJ1-6; D gene ambiguous. The CDR3 runs to 14 residues. Between the trimmed V and J ends, which lost 0 bases and 5 bases, there was a span of 6 bases. Per the germline V gene, CDR1 is SGHRS and CDR2 is YFSETQ. The CDR3, as DNA: TGCGCCAGCAGCTTGGGGGCTAATAATTCACCCCTCCACTTT. Protein product: CASSLGANNSPLHF.

There are many counts of this clonotype. The V call is TRBV7-9, the J call TRBJ2-3; D remains ambiguous. V lost 2 bases and J lost 6, with 6 bases in between. This CDR3 is 12 amino acids long. Germline V gene lookup returns CDR1 SEHNR and CDR2 FQNEAQ (reference sequence). The CDR3 nucleotides read TGTGCCAGCAGCTTACGGCCGGATACGCAGTATTTT. It yields the protein CASSLRPDTQYF.

This clonotype was counted ten times or more. The chain joins TRBV5-1 to TRBJ2-3; possible D gene TRBD1, 5 bases. The CDR3 contains 15 residues. V dropped 0 bases and J dropped 5 bases, with 13 bases sitting between them. Germline-derived CDR1 and CDR2 are SGHRS and YFSETQ. CDR3 region: CASSLVGRDGDTQYF. CDR3 DNA: TGCGCCAGCAGCTTGGTCGGCAGGGATGGAGATACGCAGTATTTT.

This clonotype came up a few times. The chain links TRBV7-9 to TRBJ1-1; D gene uncertain. This CDR3 is 14 amino acids long. The germline V gene has CDR1 SEHNR and CDR2 FQNEAQ (reference sequence). The V end was cut by 6 bases, the J end by 1 base, with 12 bases between. The CDR3 DNA reads TGTGCCAGCAGGCAGCCACCCAGGAACACTGAAGCTTTCTTT. Its protein is CASRQPPRNTEAFF. Variable domain in full (rest from reference TRBV7-9 and TRBJ1-1): DTGVSQNPRHKITKRGQNVTFRCDPISEHNRLYWYRQTLGQGPEFLTYFQNEAQLEKSRLLSDRFSAERPKGSFSTLEIQRTEQGDSAMYLCASRQPPRNTEAFFGQGTRLTVV.

The chain carries TRBV7-9 and TRBJ1-1; no clear D. The CDR3 has 14 amino acids. The germline gives CDR1 SEHNR, CDR2 FQNEAQ (reference sequence). V dropped 0 bases and J dropped 4 bases, with 9 bases sitting between them. The CDR3 DNA sequence: TGTGCCAGCAGCTTAGCGGGGATTGGCACTGAAGCTTTCTTT. Translated, it gives CASSLAGIGTEAFF.

This clonotype has more than one count but fewer than ten. The V gene is TRBV7-6, the J gene TRBJ1-5; D is uncertain. Germline V CDR1 and CDR2: SGHVS, FNYEAQ. The CDR3 extends over 15 amino acids. V lost 2 bases, J lost 5 bases, and 13 bases lay in between. CDR3 nucleotide sequence: TGTGCCAGCAGCTTATTGGTCGGGATCGATCAGCCCCAGCATTTT. This sequence encodes CASSLLVGIDQPQHF.

A few counts support this clonotype. The rearrangement joins TRBV5-6 to TRBJ2-5; no clear D gene. This CDR3 contains 13 residues. Per germline, CDR1 SGHDT and CDR2 YYEEEE. V lost 4 bases, J lost 0 bases, and 7 bases lay in between. The CDR3 sequence is CASSMTNQETQYF. As DNA, the CDR3 is TGTGCCAGCAGCATGACCAACCAAGAGACCCAGTACTTC.

This clonotype was detected ten times or more. This chain uses TRBV7-2 with TRBJ2-4; 8 bases are shared with TRBD1. Germline V lookup: CDR1 SGHTA, CDR2 FQGNSA. After removal of 0 bases from V and 0 bases from J, the junction contained 1 base not matched to a gene. There are 16 residues in the CDR3. CDR3 nucleotides: TGTGCCAGCAGCTTAGCAGGACAGGGAGCCAAAAACATTCAGTACTTC. This gives the protein CASSLAGQGAKNIQYF.